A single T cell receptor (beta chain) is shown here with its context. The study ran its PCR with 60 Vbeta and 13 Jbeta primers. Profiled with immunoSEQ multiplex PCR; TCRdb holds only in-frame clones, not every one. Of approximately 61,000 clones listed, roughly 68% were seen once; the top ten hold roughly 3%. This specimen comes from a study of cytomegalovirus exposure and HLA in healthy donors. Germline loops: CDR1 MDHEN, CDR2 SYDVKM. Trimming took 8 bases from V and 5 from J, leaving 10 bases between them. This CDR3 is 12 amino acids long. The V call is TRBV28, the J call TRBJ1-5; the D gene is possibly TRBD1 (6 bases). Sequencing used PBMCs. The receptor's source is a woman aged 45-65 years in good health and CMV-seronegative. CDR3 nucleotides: TGTGCCAGCTCAGGGGAATATCAGCCCCAGCATTTT. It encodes CASSGEYQPQHF.